The entry below gives a single T cell receptor beta chain sequence along with its context. The antigen is not known. The data belong to a study of cytomegalovirus exposure and HLA in healthy donors. The study, taken as a whole, reports: Using a false discovery rate of 0.05, a later analysis showed that 16,951 TCR beta sequences were associated with HLA alleles. An analysis done earlier found most TCR beta V segments productive about 87% or about 30% of the time. Sequencing had likely introduced a cluster of highly shared sequence variants as an artifact.

Both 60 Vbeta primers and 13 Jbeta primers went into the PCR. In the original analysis: An analysis that came later counted 80 million or so unique TCR beta chains, around 12 million shared. The data were produced by immunoSEQ multiplex PCR, yet TCRdb's version contains in-frame clones alone and is incomplete. Clone size and the V and J calls come from that table; the DNA yielded D and trimming. Of about 160,000 clones in the sample, roughly four fifths were seen once. The CDR3 contains 13 residues. The V end was cut by 6 bases, the J end by 2 bases, with 10 bases between. Germline loops: CDR1 MNHEY, CDR2 SVGAGI.

The TCR was taken from a woman aged 50 to 60 in good health and CMV-seropositive. The chain couples TRBV6-5 to TRBJ2-5, with D possibly matching TRBD1 (6 bases). Sample: PBMCs. The DNA of the CDR3 is TGTGCCAGCAGCAGGACAGCACAAGAGACCCAGTACTTC. Translating gives CASSRTAQETQYF.